This T cell receptor (beta chain) originates from a study of blood T cell repertoires in COVID-19. The wider study: Acute and convalescent COVID-19 specimens originated in the United States, Italy and Spain. Sources were T cells, B-cell-depleted T cells, or PBMCs; the material itself was cDNA or gDNA.

The authors' processing: Cell counts per sample came from amplifying reference gene primers. The protocol was immunoSEQ multiplex PCR, while the TCRdb copy is restricted to in-frame clones and leaves out a portion. V and J calls and clone size are copied from that table; D and trimming were computed from the DNA. This table holds over 250,000 clones, around nine tenths found once. Germline V gene sequence: CDR1 ENHRY, CDR2 SYGVKD. V gave up 5 bases and J gave up 7 bases, with 15 bases separating them. The CDR3 runs to 13 residues. The TCR originated in a woman between 40 and 50 years old who had recovered from COVID-19. The source material was peripheral blood. V gene TRBV10-3 combines with J gene TRBJ2-7; maybe TRBD2 (6 bases). The CDR3 DNA is TGTGCCATCAGTCCGCGGGAAGAGGGTGAGCAGTACTTC. It codes for CAISPREEGEQYF.